This TCR beta chain was recovered during a study of T-cell memory formation after mild COVID-19. Study details: Largely, TCR clusters stayed within a single donor. Study outcomes and limitations: Clones that got smaller from day 15 to 85 had even CD4/CD8, while clones growing later tipped toward CD4+.

CDR3 size: 17 residues. V lost 4 bases to trimming and J lost 7 bases; unmatched junction nucleotides: 17. TCRdb ran MiXCR on the 5' RACE reads and lists one entry per CDR3 protein. The sample lists a few hundred thousand distinct CDR3 sequences; around 14% were seen once. In its sample, this clonotype was seen many times. Its antigen is currently unknown. The clonotype comes from a man younger than 35 who had mild COVID-19 (a few samples of this study predate the infection). Cell type and time point are not known. Material for sequencing was PBMCs or a T cell subset sorted from them (not recorded which). The rearrangement joins TRBV12-3 or TRBV12-4 to TRBJ2-7; 9 bases match TRBD1. For the CDR3, the DNA is TGTGCCAGCAGTTCCGACAGGGGGGACTATACCGGATGGGAGCAGTACTTC. Amino acid sequence: CASSSDRGDYTGWEQYF.